These T cell receptor beta chains were read from a single sample in a study of CD8 T cells in ankylosing spondylitis. TCRdb analysed the 5' RACE reads with MiXCR anew, one entry per CDR3 protein. The table shows 150,000 to 200,000 distinct CDR3 sequences, with around 18% occurring only once. The sequenced material came from blood, either unsorted or a sorted T cell fraction (not recorded which). These receptors came from a male donor with ankylosing spondylitis or in good health (not recorded which). CDR3s include the opening cysteine and the closing phenylalanine or tryptophan. D genes are given only for firm matches. Only some rows state a clone size, as once, few, many or a class for expanded clones.

TRBV20-1,.,TRBJ2-2,.,TGCAGTGCTAGGCGCGGGACAGCTCAAAACACCGGGGAGCTGTTTTTT,CSARRGTAQNTGELFF
TRBV20-1,.,TRBJ1-1,TRBD1,TGCAGTGCTAGGCATACAGGGGGCGCAGCTTTCTTT,CSARHTGGAAFF
TRBV12-3/TRBV12-4,many,TRBJ2-5,.,TGTGCCAGCAGTTTAGCGATAATGGGAGCCGAGACCCAGTACTTC,CASSLAIMGAETQYF
TRBV10-3,many,TRBJ2-1,TRBD1,TGTGCCATCAGTGAACCGGGACAGGGCAGCAATGAGCAGTTCTTC,CAISEPGQGSNEQFF
TRBV5-1,few,TRBJ1-1,.,TGCGCCAGCAGCTTCGGGGAAGCGGACACTGAAGCTTTCTTT,CASSFGEADTEAFF
TRBV29-1,few,TRBJ2-1,TRBD2,TGCAGCGTTGAATTCCGCGGGGGTAATGAGCAGTTCTTC,CSVEFRGGNEQFF
TRBV28,few,TRBJ2-2,.,TGTGCCAGCAGTTTAAAGACTAGTCCCCTCCGGGAGCTGTTTTTT,CASSLKTSPLRELFF
TRBV30,many,TRBJ2-3,.,TGTGCCTGGAGTGCTAAGGGCACAGATACGCAGTATTTT,CAWSAKGTDTQYF
TRBV14,.,TRBJ1-2,.,TGTGCCAGCAGGCCGACGGGGGCAAGTAGGGGCTACACCTTC,CASRPTGASRGYTF
TRBV28,few,TRBJ2-7,.,TGTGCCAGCAGTTTAGTTCCCCCCAGAGACGAGCAGTACTTC,CASSLVPPRDEQYF
TRBV27,.,TRBJ2-7,.,TGTGCCAGCAGGACCGGGGCCTCCTACGAGCAGTACTTC,CASRTGASYEQYF
TRBV12-3/TRBV12-4,many,TRBJ2-1,.,TGTGCCAGCGGCGGGTCATCTTACAATGAGCAGTTCTTC,CASGGSSYNEQFF
TRBV18,few,TRBJ2-3,TRBD1,TGTGCCAGCTCCCAATCGACAGGGTCAGATACGCAGTATTTT,CASSQSTGSDTQYF
TRBV20-1,.,TRBJ2-5,TRBD1,TGCAGTGCGGGGACAGACGGGGAGACCCAGTACTTC,CSAGTDGETQYF
TRBV11-1,.,TRBJ1-1,TRBD1,TGTGCCAGCAGCTTTCCTCTCGGACAGGGAGAGGAGGACACTGAAGCTTTCTTT,CASSFPLGQGEEDTEAFF
TRBV2,.,TRBJ1-4,.,TGTGCCAGCAGTGAAGGGTCCGGGGGAGGGAATGAAAAACTGTTTTTT,CASSEGSGGGNEKLFF
TRBV7-3,.,TRBJ2-7,TRBD2,TGTGCCAGCAGCTTAGCGGGGGTAAACGAGCAGTACTTC,CASSLAGVNEQYF
TRBV7-3,.,TRBJ2-1,.,TGTGCCAGCAGCTTAAGCGGCGCGGGACTGGGTAATGAGCAGTTCTTC,CASSLSGAGLGNEQFF
TRBV5-1,many,TRBJ1-2,.,TGCGCCAGCAGCCCCGATCTCAGCCACAGGGCGAGAAACTATGGCTACACCTTC,CASSPDLSHRARNYGYTF
TRBV5-1,few,TRBJ1-1,.,TGCGCCAGCAGCTTGACAGGATGGGACTCTGAAGCTTTCTTT,CASSLTGWDSEAFF
TRBV9,few,TRBJ2-1,.,TGTGCCAGCAGCGTAGATGAGGGATCAAGGAATGAGCAGTTCTTC,CASSVDEGSRNEQFF
TRBV5-5,few,TRBJ2-1,.,TGTGCCAGCAGCCCTGAGCAAAGACGGGTCAATGAGCAGTTCTTC,CASSPEQRRVNEQFF
TRBV25-1,few,TRBJ1-1,.,TGTGCCAGCAGTGTGGGCAGTCCCCGGGGCACTGAAGCTTTCTTT,CASSVGSPRGTEAFF
TRBV5-6,few,TRBJ1-2,.,TGTGCCAGCAGCTTGGGGGAACGCTATGGCTACACCTTC,CASSLGERYGYTF
TRBV15,.,TRBJ1-4,.,TGTGCCACCAGCAGAGATGAAAAACTGTTTTTT,CATSRDEKLFF
TRBV12-3/TRBV12-4,many,TRBJ2-7,TRBD2,TGTGCCAGCAGTTTAGAAGCGGGAGTGTCCTACGAGCAGTACTTC,CASSLEAGVSYEQYF
TRBV29-1,.,TRBJ2-7,.,TGCAGCGTTGATGGGGGGGCCGAGCAGTACTTC,CSVDGGAEQYF
TRBV28,few,TRBJ1-1,.,TGTGCCAGCAGTTCACGACCCAATGGGGGCACTGAAGCTTTCTTT,CASSSRPNGGTEAFF
TRBV7-6,.,TRBJ2-5,TRBD2,TGTGCCAGCAGCAGGCAGACTAGCTCAGAGACCCAGTACTTC,CASSRQTSSETQYF
TRBV20-1,.,TRBJ2-2,TRBD2,TGCTTTGCTCCCAGCGGGAGAGGCACCGGGGAGCTGTTTTTT,CFAPSGRGTGELFF
TRBV4-1,.,TRBJ1-6,TRBD1,TGCGCCAGCAGCCTGGGGACAGCCTATAATTCACCCCTCCACTTT,CASSLGTAYNSPLHF
TRBV4-1,.,TRBJ1-4,.,TGCGCCAGCAGCCAAGAATGGAGTCGGATTAATGAAAAACTGTTTTTT,CASSQEWSRINEKLFF
TRBV5-1,many,TRBJ2-2,TRBD2,TGCGCCAGCAGACTAGCGGAGCGGACCGGGGAGCTGTTTTTT,CASRLAERTGELFF
TRBV4-1,few,TRBJ2-3,TRBD2,TGCGCCAGCAGCCGGACGGGACTAGCGGGAGTTGGAGATACGCAGTATTTT,CASSRTGLAGVGDTQYF
TRBV5-1,few,TRBJ2-7,TRBD2,TGCGCCAGCAGCTTGGTAGCGGGAGAGACCTACGAGCAGTACTTC,CASSLVAGETYEQYF
TRBV20-1,few,TRBJ1-2,.,TGCAGTGCTAGGGGTGATGGCTACACCTTC,CSARGDGYTF
TRBV10-3,few,TRBJ2-1,TRBD2,TGTGCCATCAGTGATGGGAGGGAGGGTGAGCAGTTCTTC,CAISDGREGEQFF
TRBV27,many,TRBJ1-4,.,TGTGCCAGCAGTTTGGGGTGGAGGGGAAAACTGTTTTTT,CASSLGWRGKLFF
TRBV3-1,.,TRBJ2-7,.,TGTGCCAGCAGCCAAGATCGGGAGCAGTACTTC,CASSQDREQYF
TRBV5-5,many,TRBJ2-7,.,TGTGCCAGCAGCTTGGATCTCTACGAGCAGTACTTC,CASSLDLYEQYF
TRBV2,.,TRBJ2-2,.,TGTGCCAGCAGTGAAGTCCCGGTCACCGGGGAGCTGTTTTTT,CASSEVPVTGELFF
TRBV18,.,TRBJ1-2,.,TGTGCCAGCTCACGAGGTGGGGGACTGCATAACTATGGCTACACCTTC,CASSRGGGLHNYGYTF
TRBV3-1,.,TRBJ2-5,TRBD1,TGTGCCAGCAGCCGAAGAGGGACAGCCCAAGAGACCCAGTACTTC,CASSRRGTAQETQYF
TRBV6-1,many,TRBJ1-2,.,TGTGCCAGCAGTGATATGGGCAGGGGAGACGGCTACACCTTC,CASSDMGRGDGYTF
TRBV18,.,TRBJ2-4,.,TGTGCCAGCTCATTGGGTGCCGGGCTAAACATTCAGTACTTC,CASSLGAGLNIQYF
TRBV19,many,TRBJ2-2,TRBD2,TGTGCCAGTAGTATAAATAGCGGGTGGAACACCGGGGAGCTGTTTTTT,CASSINSGWNTGELFF